This T cell receptor beta chain was sequenced in a study of sequential checkpoint blockade in melanoma. Study-wide context: Under 25 patients had matched tumor biopsies before treatment and at week 13 after nivolumab or ipilimumab alone.

The CDR3 covers 14 residues. The germline CDR1 and CDR2 sequences are SGHNT and YENEEA. The V and J ends lost 4 bases and 3 bases, in that order; junction bases with no gene match: 5. Generated by immunoSEQ multiplex PCR, the TCRdb table keeps only in-frame clones and is missing some. The profile covers around 3,000 clones, with roughly 23% appearing a single time and over 9.5% taken by the ten largest. At least ten counts were recorded for this clone. Its matching antigen is unknown. Treatment reported: randomized to nivolumab then ipilimumab (arm A) or the reverse (arm B). DNA-damaging chemotherapy had not been given to any patient beforehand. The study, taken as a whole, reports: Pretreatment TIL clonality tracked with response in the nivolumab-first arm. Rising tumor T-cell fraction and clonality meant about 30 times likelier benefit.

The material sequenced was tumor tissue (inferred from file names), taken from a patient given nivolumab and ipilimumab in sequence. The gene calls are TRBV11-3 and TRBJ2-7; 8 bases are a match to TRBD2. The receptor comes from a human donor with melanoma. CDR3: CASSSNSGDYEQYF. The CDR3 DNA sequence: TGTGCCAGCAGCTCGAATAGCGGGGACTACGAGCAGTACTTC. The variable domain in full, with the rest retrieved from reference TRBV11-3 and TRBJ2-7, is EAGVVQSPRYKIIEKKQPVAFWCNPISGHNTLYWYLQNLGQGPELLIRYENEEAVDDSQLPKDRFSAERLKGVDSTLKIQPAELGDSAVYLCASSSNSGDYEQYFGPGTRLTVT.